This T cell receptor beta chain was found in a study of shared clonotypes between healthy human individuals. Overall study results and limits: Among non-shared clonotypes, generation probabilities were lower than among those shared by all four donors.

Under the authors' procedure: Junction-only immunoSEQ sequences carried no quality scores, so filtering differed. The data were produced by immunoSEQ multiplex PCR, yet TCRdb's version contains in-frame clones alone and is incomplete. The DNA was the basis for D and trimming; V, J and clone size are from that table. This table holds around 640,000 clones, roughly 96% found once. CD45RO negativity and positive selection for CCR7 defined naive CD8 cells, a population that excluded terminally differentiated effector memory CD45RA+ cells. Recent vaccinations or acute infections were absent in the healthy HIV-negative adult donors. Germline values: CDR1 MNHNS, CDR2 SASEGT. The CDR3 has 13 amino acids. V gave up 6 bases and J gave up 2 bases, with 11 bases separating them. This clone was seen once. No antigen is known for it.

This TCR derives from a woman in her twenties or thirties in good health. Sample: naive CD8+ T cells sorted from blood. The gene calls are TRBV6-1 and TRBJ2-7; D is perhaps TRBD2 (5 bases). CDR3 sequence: CASSPDGAYEQYF. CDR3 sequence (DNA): TGTGCCAGCAGCCCGGACGGGGCCTACGAGCAGTACTTC.